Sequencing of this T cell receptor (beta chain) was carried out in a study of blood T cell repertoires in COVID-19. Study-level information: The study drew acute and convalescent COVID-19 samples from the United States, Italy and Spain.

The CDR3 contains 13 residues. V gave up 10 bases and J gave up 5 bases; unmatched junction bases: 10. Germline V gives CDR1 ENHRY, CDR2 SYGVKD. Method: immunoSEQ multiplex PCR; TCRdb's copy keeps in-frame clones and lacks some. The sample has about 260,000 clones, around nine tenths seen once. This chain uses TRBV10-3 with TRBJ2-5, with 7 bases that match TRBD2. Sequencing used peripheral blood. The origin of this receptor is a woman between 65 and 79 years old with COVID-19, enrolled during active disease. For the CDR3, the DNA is TGTGCCACGAAGGCGGGAGAGAGTGAGACCCAGTACTTC. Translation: CATKAGESETQYF.